The entry below gives a single TCR beta chain sequence along with its context. The ends were cut back, 5 bases at V and 6 bases at J, with 16 bases in the middle. The CDR3 contains 15 residues. The germline V gene encodes CDR1 ENHRY and CDR2 SYGVKD. TCRdb recomputed calls from the 5' RACE reads with MiXCR, one row per CDR3 protein. The sample shows about 27,000 distinct CDR3 sequences, 4.4% of them seen only once. This sample stems from a study of early T cells in non-severe SARS-CoV-2 infection. The sample taken for sequencing was whole blood. This TCR derives from an adult who was a healthcare worker with PCR-confirmed SARS-CoV-2 infection or an uninfected control (not recorded which). V usage is TRBV10-3 and J usage is TRBJ2-2; the D gene is possibly TRBD1 (5 bases). CDR3 in amino acids: CAISTGEASAGELFF. For the CDR3, the DNA is TGTGCCATCAGTACAGGAGAAGCCAGTGCCGGGGAGCTGTTTTTT.